A single sample is the source of the 4 T cell receptor beta chains below, sequenced in a study of tumor and adjacent non-tumor tissue in lung cancer. The template was RNA from unsorted bulk tissue. The normal lung tissue was taken more than 3 cm from the tumor edge. Three rounds of nested PCR, following a modified ARM-PCR protocol, produced the TCRbeta library. TCRdb processed the multiplex PCR reads anew with MiXCR; each CDR3 protein has one entry. There are under 45,000 distinct CDR3 sequences in the sample; 60% occur only once, and roughly 44% lies in the top ten. The sequenced material came from distant non-tumor lung tissue. All receptors derive from a man aged 45 to 65 with non-small cell lung cancer.

To note about this clonotype: The conserved final phenylalanine or tryptophan is absent from the CDR3, which likely points to a read error. This chain uses TRBV11-2 with TRBJ1-2, with D tentatively TRBD1 (5 bases). CDR1 and CDR2 from the germline V gene are SGHAT and FQNNGV. The CDR3 is 15 amino acids. V lost 11 bases and J lost 5, with 24 bases in between. CDR3 sequence (DNA): TGTGCCGGCAACTTAAGCAGGGATGGGGTGTATGGCTACACCCTC. This sequence encodes CAGNLSRDGVYGYTL.

About this clonotype: This sequence may be a read error, since a much larger clone differs from it by one base. The CDR3 sequence is CASSQGGLVGNTGELFF. CDR3 DNA sequence: TGTGCCAGCAGCCAGGGCGGGCTAGTAGGAAACACCGGGGAGCTGTTTTTT. The V call is TRBV5-4, the J call TRBJ2-2; the D gene could be TRBD1 or TRBD2 (5 bases each). The germline V gene encodes CDR1 SGHNT and CDR2 YYREEE (reference sequence). V was trimmed by 4 bases and J by 2 bases, leaving 18 bases between them. This CDR3 is 17 amino acids long.

This clonotype showed up many times. J is TRBJ1-1 and V is TRBV30; possible D gene TRBD1, 5 bases. Between the trimmed V and J ends, which lost 4 bases and 5 bases, there was a span of 17 bases. The CDR3 loop spans 14 amino acids. CDR1 and CDR2 (germline): GTSNPN, SVGIG (reference sequence). The CDR3 protein is CAWTPQGGRTEAFF. The CDR3 DNA sequence: TGTGCCTGGACCCCCCAGGGAGGGAGGACTGAAGCTTTCTTT. Together with reference TRBV30 and TRBJ1-1, the CDR3 gives the full variable domain: SQTIHQWPATLVQPVGSPLSLECTVEGTSNPNLYWYRQAAGRGLQLLFYSVGIGQISSEVPQNLSASRPQDRQFILSSKKLLLSDSGFYLCAWTPQGGRTEAFFGQGTRLTVV.

In this sample, this clonotype turned up many times. The chain uses TRBV6-7 and TRBJ1-5, with TRBD1 as a possible D gene (5 bases). TRBV6-7 is labeled an ORF, and its function is uncertain. V lost 2 bases, J lost 0 bases, and 14 bases lay in between. The length of the CDR3 is 17 residues. This CDR3 reads CASSYADGDRSNQPQHF. The CDR3 region has the DNA TGTGCCAGCAGTTACGCCGATGGGGACCGTAGCAATCAGCCCCAGCATTTT.